A selection of T cell receptor beta chains follows, all from one sample in a study of blood T cell repertoires in COVID-19. Sequencing used immunoSEQ multiplex PCR; TCRdb keeps in-frame clones, though not all of them. The table has 150,000 to 200,000 clones, roughly 90% seen once. Sequenced: peripheral blood. These receptor sequences come from a man aged 55 to 69 with active or convalescent COVID-19. CDR3s include the opening cysteine and the closing phenylalanine or tryptophan. Each record gives: clone size, V gene, J gene, D gene, CDR3 length, CDR3 protein, CDR3 DNA. D genes are given only for firm matches. Clone size is stated in some rows and not others, as once, few, many or a class when expanded.

clone size: -; V gene: TRBV10-3; J gene: TRBJ2-3; D gene: -; CDR3 length: 13; CDR3 protein: CANRQESTDTQYF; CDR3 DNA: TGTGCCAACAGACAGGAGAGCACAGATACGCAGTATTTT
clone size: -; V gene: TRBV5-1; J gene: TRBJ1-2; D gene: -; CDR3 length: 13; CDR3 protein: CASSLDRSYGYTF; CDR3 DNA: TGCGCCAGCAGCTTAGACAGGAGCTATGGCTACACCTTC
clone size: -; V gene: TRBV7-9; J gene: TRBJ2-3; D gene: TRBD2; CDR3 length: 16; CDR3 protein: CASSMTSGRGTDTQYF; CDR3 DNA: TGTGCCAGCAGCATGACTAGCGGGAGGGGCACAGATACGCAGTATTTT
clone size: -; V gene: TRBV29-1; J gene: TRBJ2-6; D gene: -; CDR3 length: 13; CDR3 protein: CSVRGSGANVLTF; CDR3 DNA: TGCAGCGTACGAGGGTCCGGGGCCAACGTCCTGACTTTC
clone size: once; V gene: TRBV7-8; J gene: TRBJ1-3; D gene: TRBD1; CDR3 length: 16; CDR3 protein: CASSLSSGTGGNTIYF; CDR3 DNA: TGTGCCAGCAGCCTAAGCTCCGGGACAGGGGGAAACACCATATATTTT
clone size: -; V gene: TRBV6-2/TRBV6-3; J gene: TRBJ1-5; D gene: -; CDR3 length: 13; CDR3 protein: CASSYVQNQPQHF; CDR3 DNA: TGTGCCAGCAGTTACGTCCAGAATCAGCCCCAGCATTTT
clone size: -; V gene: TRBV7-2; J gene: TRBJ1-1; D gene: -; CDR3 length: 14; CDR3 protein: CASGEAGMNTEAFF; CDR3 DNA: TGTGCCAGCGGCGAGGCTGGCATGAACACTGAAGCTTTCTTT
clone size: -; V gene: TRBV5-6; J gene: TRBJ1-2; D gene: TRBD1; CDR3 length: 12; CDR3 protein: CASSPGQVGYTF; CDR3 DNA: TGTGCCAGCAGCCCTGGACAGGTGGGCTACACCTTC
clone size: -; V gene: TRBV5-1; J gene: TRBJ1-2; D gene: TRBD1; CDR3 length: 15; CDR3 protein: CASSPGQGGLYGYTF; CDR3 DNA: TGCGCCAGCAGCCCGGGACAGGGGGGCCTCTATGGCTACACCTTC
clone size: -; V gene: TRBV3-1/TRBV3-2; J gene: TRBJ1-3; D gene: -; CDR3 length: 14; CDR3 protein: CASSHTDSGNTIYF; CDR3 DNA: TGTGCCAGCAGCCACACAGACTCTGGAAACACCATATATTTT
clone size: -; V gene: TRBV5-4; J gene: TRBJ1-6; D gene: -; CDR3 length: 14; CDR3 protein: CASSAQANNSPLHF; CDR3 DNA: TGTGCCAGCAGCGCGCAGGCCAATAATTCACCCCTCCACTTT
clone size: -; V gene: TRBV7-8; J gene: TRBJ1-2; D gene: TRBD1; CDR3 length: 16; CDR3 protein: CASSSPWDLDRGGYTF; CDR3 DNA: TGTGCCAGCAGCTCCCCCTGGGACTTGGACAGGGGTGGCTACACCTTC
clone size: -; V gene: TRBV18; J gene: TRBJ1-2; D gene: TRBD1; CDR3 length: 15; CDR3 protein: CASSRPGQGALGYTF; CDR3 DNA: TGTGCCAGCTCGCGTCCGGGACAGGGGGCGCTTGGCTACACCTTC
clone size: -; V gene: TRBV18; J gene: TRBJ2-7; D gene: -; CDR3 length: 14; CDR3 protein: CASSPPSVPYEQYF; CDR3 DNA: TGTGCCAGCTCACCCCCATCGGTTCCCTACGAGCAGTACTTC
clone size: -; V gene: TRBV5-1; J gene: TRBJ1-6; D gene: TRBD1; CDR3 length: 16; CDR3 protein: CASSIGQGAIGSPLHF; CDR3 DNA: TGCGCCAGCAGCATCGGACAGGGGGCGATAGGGTCACCCCTCCACTTT
clone size: -; V gene: TRBV5-1; J gene: TRBJ1-1; D gene: -; CDR3 length: 15; CDR3 protein: CASSPGDTTGTEAFF; CDR3 DNA: TGCGCCAGCAGCCCAGGGGACACTACGGGCACTGAAGCTTTCTTT
clone size: once; V gene: TRBV5-1; J gene: TRBJ2-2; D gene: TRBD2; CDR3 length: 17; CDR3 protein: CASSDSGVAGGTGELFF; CDR3 DNA: TGCGCCAGCAGCGATAGCGGGGTCGCTGGGGGGACCGGGGAGCTGTTTTTT
clone size: few; V gene: TRBV7-9; J gene: TRBJ2-7; D gene: -; CDR3 length: 16; CDR3 protein: CASSSARRAVTYEQYF; CDR3 DNA: TGTGCCAGCAGCTCCGCCCGTCGAGCGGTTACCTACGAGCAGTACTTC
clone size: -; V gene: TRBV5-1; J gene: TRBJ1-5; D gene: -; CDR3 length: 15; CDR3 protein: CASSLEGALNQPQHF; CDR3 DNA: TGCGCCAGCAGCTTGGAAGGGGCCCTCAATCAGCCCCAGCATTTT
clone size: -; V gene: TRBV19; J gene: TRBJ1-2; D gene: -; CDR3 length: 12; CDR3 protein: CASRDGIYGYTF; CDR3 DNA: TGTGCCAGTAGGGACGGGATCTATGGCTACACCTTC
clone size: -; V gene: TRBV18; J gene: TRBJ1-1; D gene: -; CDR3 length: 12; CDR3 protein: CASSLIDTEAFF; CDR3 DNA: TGTGCCAGCTCACTAATTGACACTGAAGCTTTCTTT
clone size: -; V gene: TRBV5-1; J gene: TRBJ1-1; D gene: TRBD1; CDR3 length: 16; CDR3 protein: CASSLGAGGGNTEAFF; CDR3 DNA: TGCGCCAGCAGCTTGGGGGCAGGGGGCGGTAATACTGAAGCTTTCTTT
clone size: -; V gene: TRBV15; J gene: TRBJ2-7; D gene: -; CDR3 length: 13; CDR3 protein: CATSKDRYYEQYF; CDR3 DNA: TGTGCCACCAGCAAGGACAGATACTACGAGCAGTACTTC
clone size: -; V gene: TRBV3-1/TRBV3-2; J gene: TRBJ2-7; D gene: TRBD2; CDR3 length: 14; CDR3 protein: CASSLTGLASEQYF; CDR3 DNA: TGTGCCAGCAGCCTCACGGGACTAGCATCCGAGCAGTACTTC
clone size: -; V gene: TRBV6-5; J gene: TRBJ1-3; D gene: TRBD1; CDR3 length: 15; CDR3 protein: CASSYSTGGGNTIYF; CDR3 DNA: TGTGCCAGCAGTTACTCGACAGGGGGCGGAAACACCATATATTTT
clone size: -; V gene: TRBV4-1; J gene: TRBJ2-2; D gene: -; CDR3 length: 15; CDR3 protein: CASSPRSLSTGELFF; CDR3 DNA: TGCGCCAGCAGCCCGCGAAGTCTGAGCACCGGGGAGCTGTTTTTT
clone size: -; V gene: TRBV5-4; J gene: TRBJ2-7; D gene: TRBD2; CDR3 length: 15; CDR3 protein: CASGGKRESAYEQYF; CDR3 DNA: TGTGCCAGCGGAGGAAAGCGGGAGAGTGCCTACGAGCAGTACTTC
clone size: -; V gene: TRBV7-9; J gene: TRBJ1-1; D gene: -; CDR3 length: 12; CDR3 protein: CASSLEGAEAFF; CDR3 DNA: TGTGCCAGCAGTCTAGAGGGGGCTGAAGCTTTCTTT